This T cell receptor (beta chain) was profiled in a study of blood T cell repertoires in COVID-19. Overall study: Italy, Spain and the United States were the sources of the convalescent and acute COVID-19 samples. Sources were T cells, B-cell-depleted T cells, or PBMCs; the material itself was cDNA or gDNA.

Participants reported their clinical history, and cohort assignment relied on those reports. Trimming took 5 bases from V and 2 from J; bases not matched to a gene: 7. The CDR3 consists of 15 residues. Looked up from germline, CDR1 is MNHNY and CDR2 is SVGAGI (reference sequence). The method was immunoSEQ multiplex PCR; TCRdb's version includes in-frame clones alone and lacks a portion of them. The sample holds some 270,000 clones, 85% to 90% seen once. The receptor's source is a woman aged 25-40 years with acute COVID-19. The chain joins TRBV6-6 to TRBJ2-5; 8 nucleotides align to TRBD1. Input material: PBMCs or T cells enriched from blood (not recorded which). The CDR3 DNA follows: TGTGCCAGCAGTGCCAACAGGGGGTTGCAAGAGACCCAGTACTTC. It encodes CASSANRGLQETQYF.